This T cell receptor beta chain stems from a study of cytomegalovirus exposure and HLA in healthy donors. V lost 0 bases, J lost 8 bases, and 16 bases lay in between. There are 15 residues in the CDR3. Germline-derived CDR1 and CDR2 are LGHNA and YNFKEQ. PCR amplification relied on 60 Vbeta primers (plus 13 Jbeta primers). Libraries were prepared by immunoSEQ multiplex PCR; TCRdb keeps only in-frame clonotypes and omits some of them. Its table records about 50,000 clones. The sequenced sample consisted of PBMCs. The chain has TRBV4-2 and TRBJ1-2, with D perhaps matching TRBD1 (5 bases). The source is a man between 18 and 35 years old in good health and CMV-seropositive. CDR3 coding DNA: TGTGCCAGCAGCCAAGATAGATCAGGGTTAGGGGGCTACACCTTC. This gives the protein CASSQDRSGLGGYTF.